The 22 T cell receptor beta chains in this list originate from one sample, sequenced in a study of T cells in Graves' hyperthyroidism and ophthalmopathy. RNA transcripts were the template for amplifying TCR beta CDR3 regions. First-round RT-PCR with HTBI primers amplified the TCR CDR3 region. TCRdb processed the multiplex PCR reads anew with MiXCR; each CDR3 protein has one entry. This sample has 500,000 to 750,000 distinct CDR3 sequences; 15% to 19% occur once, and the top ten carry around 7.8%. What was sequenced was blood. These receptors all come from a woman aged 25 to 39 with Graves' hyperthyroidism.

This rearrangement joins TRBV19 to TRBJ2-3, with 13 bases fitting TRBD2. Trimming cost V 6 bases and J 3 bases; bases outside gene matches: 9. The CDR3 extends over 17 amino acids. CDR1 is LNHDA and CDR2 is SQIVND in the germline V gene (reference sequence). The CDR3 DNA reads TGTGCCAGTAGGTCCGCCCGACTAGCGGGAGGAACAGATACGCAGTATTTT. Translating it yields CASRSARLAGGTDTQYF. The full variable domain, completed using reference TRBV19 and TRBJ2-3, is DGGITQSPKYLFRKEGQNVTLSCEQNLNHDAMYWYRQDPGQGLRLIYYSQIVNDFQKGDIAEGYSVSREKKESFPLTVTSAQKNPTAFYLCASRSARLAGGTDTQYFGPGTRLTVL.

V usage is TRBV2 and J usage is TRBJ2-1, with TRBD2 matching over 13 bases. Germline CDR1 and CDR2: SNHLY and FYNNEI. Trimming removed 8 bases from V and 0 bases from J; junction bases left unmatched: 7. The CDR3 spans 17 residues. The CDR3 reads CASGGLAGVPSYNEQFF. As DNA, the CDR3 is TGTGCCAGCGGAGGACTAGCGGGAGTTCCCTCCTACAATGAGCAGTTCTTC.

The chain uses TRBV18 and TRBJ2-2; D ambiguous. The V end lost 1 base, the J end lost 1 base, and 10 bases lay between the germline ends. This CDR3 region has 16 residues. CDR1 and CDR2 (germline): KGHSH, LQKENI. This CDR3 reads CASSPLPTQNTGELFF. Here the CDR3 DNA reads TGTGCCAGCTCACCACTCCCAACCCAGAACACCGGGGAGCTGTTTTTT. The full variable domain, in which reference TRBV18 and TRBJ2-2 provide the parts outside the CDR3, is NAGVMQNPRHLVRRRGQEARLRCSPMKGHSHVYWYRQLPEEGLKFMVYLQKENIIDESGMPKERFSAEFPKEGPSILRIQQVVRGDSAAYFCASSPLPTQNTGELFFGEGSRLTVL.

This clonotype was seen at least ten times. The genes are TRBV29-1 and TRBJ2-6; 8 bases line up with TRBD1. Germline V gives CDR1 SQVTM, CDR2 ANQGSEA. The CDR3 loop spans 17 amino acids. J gave up 0 bases and V 3 bases, and 7 bases lay outside the gene matches. The CDR3 bases are TGCAGCGTTGATCTAGGACAGGGCGCCTCTGGGGCCAACGTCCTGACTTTC. Translation: CSVDLGQGASGANVLTF.

Ten or more counts support this clonotype. The CDR3 here is CASSFTNTGELFF. CDR3 DNA: TGTGCCAGCAGCTTTACGAACACCGGGGAGCTGTTTTTT. The rearrangement joins TRBV7-2 to TRBJ2-2; D gene unclear. Germline V gene lookup returns CDR1 SGHTA and CDR2 FQGNSA. This CDR3 contains 13 residues. Trimming removed 3 bases from V and 0 bases from J, with 2 bases in between.

This clonotype has just one count. The chain combines TRBV7-9 with TRBJ2-1; 10 positions match TRBD2. V shed 5 bases and J 2 bases; nucleotides not matched to a gene: 9. The V gene's germline CDR1 is SEHNR and CDR2 FQNEAQ (reference sequence). CDR3 length equals 17 residues. CDR3 residues: CASSRAGGPRTYNEQFF. DNA of the CDR3: TGTGCCAGCAGCCGAGCGGGAGGGCCGAGGACCTACAATGAGCAGTTCTTC.

This clonotype was found many times. This chain connects TRBV12-5 to TRBJ2-1, with TRBD2 matching 7 bases. Trimming at V came to 0 bases and at J to 3 bases, leaving 26 bases not matched to a gene. Germline CDR1 is LGHNT and CDR2 is FRNRAP. CDR3 length: 23 amino acids. The CDR3 DNA sequence: TGTGCTAGTGGTTTGGTTTGGTTGTTTGGGGGGACGGAGACTAGCAGAAACTACAATGAGCAGTTCTTC. Encoded protein: CASGLVWLFGGTETSRNYNEQFF.

This clonotype occurred many times. The genes are TRBV2 and TRBJ1-4; D perhaps matches TRBD1 (6 bases). The CDR3 is 16 residues long. Between the trimmed V and J ends, which lost 3 bases and 0 bases, there was a span of 11 bases. Looked up from germline, CDR1 is SNHLY and CDR2 is FYNNEI. The CDR3 region has the DNA TGTGCCAGCAGTGAGTTACAGGGAACAACTAATGAAAAACTGTTTTTT. Translating it yields CASSELQGTTNEKLFF.

There are many counts of this clonotype. V gene TRBV27 combines with J gene TRBJ2-1; 7 nucleotides match TRBD2. V lost 3 bases to trimming and J lost 5 bases; unmatched junction nucleotides: 10. The germline gives CDR1 MNHEY, CDR2 SMNVEV (reference sequence). CDR3 length equals 16 residues. The CDR3 coding sequence is TGTGCCAGCAGTTTCCTCGGGGAGGGTTCCAACAATGAGCAGTTCTTC. This encodes CASSFLGEGSNNEQFF.

This clonotype was observed a few times. V and J are TRBV3-1 and TRBJ1-5, with 10 bases that match TRBD1. Per germline, CDR1 LGHDT and CDR2 YNNKEL (reference sequence). The V segment lost 2 bases and the J segment 1 base; nucleotides outside the gene matches: 11. This CDR3 spans 19 amino acids. The CDR3 DNA follows: TGTGCCAGCAGCCAAATGGGGTGGGACAGGGGAAAGAGCAATCAGCCCCAGCATTTT. Protein product: CASSQMGWDRGKSNQPQHF.

Many counts were recorded for this clonotype. The J gene is TRBJ2-2, the V gene TRBV7-7; D is undetermined. Germline V lookup: CDR1 SSHAT, CDR2 FNYEAQ (reference sequence). The V and J ends lost 6 bases and 8 bases respectively, with 16 bases between them. The CDR3 is 14 amino acids. The DNA for the CDR3 is TGTGCCAGCAGTCTCTCCAGCTACGCGGGGGAGCTGTTTTTT. It codes for CASSLSSYAGELFF.

Points on this clonotype: A much more abundant neighbour one base away suggests this may be a read error. The genes are TRBV28 and TRBJ2-7; 11 bases map to TRBD2. Germline CDR1 and CDR2: MDHEN and SYDVKM. Losses at the gene ends were 5 bases for V and 4 bases for J; bases not matched to a gene: 7. CDR3 length equals 15 residues. CDR3 protein: CASSILAGGFYEQYF. CDR3 nucleotides: TGTGCCAGCAGTATCCTAGCGGGAGGTTTTTACGAGCAGTACTTC.

This clonotype was observed at least ten times. This rearrangement joins TRBV29-1 to TRBJ1-1, with D unresolved. Germline-derived CDR1 and CDR2 are SQVTM and ANQGSEA. Trimming stripped 6 bases from V and 3 bases from J, with 14 bases between. This CDR3 is 13 amino acids long. CDR3 sequence: CSVRPRVDTEAFF. The CDR3 coding sequence is TGCAGCGTAAGACCACGAGTGGACACTGAAGCTTTCTTT.

The chain combines TRBV19 with TRBJ1-5; D is possibly TRBD1 (6 bases). Germline V gives CDR1 LNHDA, CDR2 SQIVND (reference sequence). The V end lost 6 bases, the J end lost 3 bases, and 12 bases lay between the germline ends. The CDR3 spans 14 residues. CDR3 protein: CASRKDRFNQPQHF. The CDR3 DNA reads TGTGCCAGTAGGAAAGACAGGTTCAATCAGCCCCAGCATTTT.

This rearrangement joins TRBV9 to TRBJ1-1, with a tentative D call TRBD1 (6 bases). The CDR3 contains 15 residues. Between the trimmed V and J ends, which lost 4 bases and 1 base, there was a span of 14 bases. Germline CDR1 reads SGDLS; CDR2 reads YYNGEE. For the CDR3, the DNA is TGTGCCAGCAGCTCAGGGGTAGGAGAGAACACTGAAGCTTTCTTT. Its protein product is CASSSGVGENTEAFF.

This chain connects TRBV4-2 to TRBJ1-6; 9 positions agree with TRBD1. The CDR3 covers 16 residues. CDR1 is LGHNA, CDR2 YNFKEQ, per germline. V lost 4 bases and J lost 8; bases outside the gene matches: 9. CDR3 sequence reads: CASSLQTGGEDSPLHF. As DNA, the CDR3 is TGTGCCAGCAGCCTACAAACAGGGGGCGAGGATTCACCCCTCCACTTT.

This clonotype has at least ten counts. The V gene is TRBV7-8, the J gene TRBJ2-5, with TRBD2 identical over 13 bases. CDR1 SGHVS and CDR2 FQNEAQ come from the germline V gene. Trimming removed 7 bases from V and 4 bases from J; junction bases left unmatched: 6. The CDR3 extends over 15 amino acids. CDR3 loop: CASNELAGGSETQYF. Here the CDR3 DNA reads TGTGCCAGCAACGAACTAGCGGGGGGGTCAGAGACCCAGTACTTC.

As DNA, the CDR3 is TGTGCCAGCGGACTCGGCGGTTCCTACGAGCAGTACTTC. Translation: CASGLGGSYEQYF. The chain couples TRBV25-1 to TRBJ2-7; D perhaps matches TRBD2 (5 bases). This CDR3 is 13 amino acids long. Germline-derived CDR1 and CDR2 are MGHDK and SYGVNS. V was pared by 8 bases and J by 1 base, with 12 bases between.

This clonotype was seen a handful of times. The chain is built from TRBV24-1 and TRBJ2-7; 7 bases align to TRBD2. The germline V gene has CDR1 KGHDR and CDR2 SFDVKD. The CDR3 spans 13 residues. V lost 4 bases, J lost 5 bases, and 4 bases stayed unmatched. CDR3 sequence (DNA): TGTGCCACCAGTGAGAAGACTAGCAACGAGCAGTACTTC. Its translation: CATSEKTSNEQYF.

This clonotype was observed at least ten times. V and J are TRBV2 and TRBJ2-4; 7 bases align to TRBD2. Germline V gene data show CDR1 as SNHLY and CDR2 as FYNNEI. The CDR3 is 15 amino acids. The junction had 9 bases not matched to a gene; V was cut back by 6 bases and J by 4 bases. DNA of the CDR3: TGTGCCAGCAGACCCCGAACTAGCGCGAAAAACATTCAGTACTTC. Translation gives CASRPRTSAKNIQYF.

On this clonotype itself: Since a much larger clone is just one base distant, this may be a read error. This chain uses TRBV7-2 with TRBJ1-2; 7 bases map to TRBD1. The CDR3 is made up of 16 amino acids. V lost 5 bases and J lost 9; bases outside the gene matches: 18. The germline V gene encodes CDR1 SGHTA and CDR2 FQGNSA. In nucleotides, the CDR3 is TGTGCCAGCAGCCGTCAGGGGGAGGGACAGTTGACTCGCTACACCTTC. Its translation: CASSRQGEGQLTRYTF. The entire variable domain, with the rest obtained from reference TRBV7-2 and TRBJ1-2, is as follows: GAGVSQSPSNKVTEKGKDVELRCDPISGHTALYWYRQSLGQGLEFLIYFQGNSAPDKSGLPSDRFSAERTGGSVSTLTIQRTQQEDSAVYLCASSRQGEGQLTRYTFGSGTRLTVV.

Ten or more counts support this clonotype. This chain connects TRBV3-1 to TRBJ2-1; D is perhaps TRBD1 or TRBD2 (5 bases each). The V and J ends lost 10 bases and 4 bases respectively, with 14 bases between them. CDR3 length: 13 residues. Germline V gene sequence: CDR1 LGHDT, CDR2 YNNKEL (reference sequence). The CDR3 DNA sequence: TGTGCCACCCGGGACCAACTGTACAATGAGCAGTTCTTC. Encoded protein: CATRDQLYNEQFF.